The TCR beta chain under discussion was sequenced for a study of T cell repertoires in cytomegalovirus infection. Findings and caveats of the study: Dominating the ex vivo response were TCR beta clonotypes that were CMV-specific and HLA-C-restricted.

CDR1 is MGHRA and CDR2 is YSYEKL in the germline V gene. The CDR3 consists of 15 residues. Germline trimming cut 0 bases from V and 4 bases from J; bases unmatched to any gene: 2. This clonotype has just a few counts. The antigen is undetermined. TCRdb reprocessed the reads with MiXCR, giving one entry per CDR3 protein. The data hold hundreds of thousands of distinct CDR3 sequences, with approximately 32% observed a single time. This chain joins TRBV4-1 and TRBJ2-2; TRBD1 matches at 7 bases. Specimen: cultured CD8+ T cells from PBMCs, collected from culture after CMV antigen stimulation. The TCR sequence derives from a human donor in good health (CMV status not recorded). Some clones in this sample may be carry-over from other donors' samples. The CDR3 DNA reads TGCGCCAGCAGCCAAGATACAGGGGTCACCGGGGAGCTGTTTTTT. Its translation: CASSQDTGVTGELFF.